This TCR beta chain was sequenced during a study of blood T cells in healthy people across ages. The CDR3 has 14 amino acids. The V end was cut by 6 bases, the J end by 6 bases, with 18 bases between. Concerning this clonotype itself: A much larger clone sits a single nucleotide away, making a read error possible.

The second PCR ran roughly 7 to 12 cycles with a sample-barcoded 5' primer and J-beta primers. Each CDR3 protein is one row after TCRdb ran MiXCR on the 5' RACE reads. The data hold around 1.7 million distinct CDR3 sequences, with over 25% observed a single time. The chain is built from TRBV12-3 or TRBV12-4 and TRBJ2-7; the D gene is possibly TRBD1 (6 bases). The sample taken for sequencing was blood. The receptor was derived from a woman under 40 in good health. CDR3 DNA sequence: TGTGCCAGCAGCTTACAGGGTATTTACCGCGAGCAGTACTTC. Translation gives CASSLQGIYREQYF.